These 30 T cell receptor beta chains came from one sample sequenced in a study of Graves' ophthalmopathy and Graves' hyperthyroidism. Investigators amplified TCR beta CDR3 regions from RNA transcripts. The library came from an HTBI-primed first-round RT-PCR and a second-round multiplex PCR. TCRdb analysed the multiplex PCR reads with MiXCR anew, one entry per CDR3 protein. Among around 1,000,000 distinct CDR3 sequences listed, about 38% were seen once. Sequencing used peripheral blood or thyroid tissue (not recorded which). These receptors all come from an adult man with Graves' hyperthyroidism.

This clonotype showed up just a few times. The gene calls are TRBV12-3 or TRBV12-4 and TRBJ1-5; no reliable D call. The V end was cut by 10 bases, the J end by 1 base, with 17 bases between. The CDR3 is made up of 15 amino acids. This chain's CDR3 is CATKHSTESNQPQHF. The CDR3 DNA reads as TGTGCCACCAAACACTCGACGGAAAGCAATCAGCCCCAGCATTTT.

This clonotype has more than one count but fewer than ten. This rearrangement joins TRBV20-1 to TRBJ1-4; D unclear. CDR3 size: 14 residues. Trimming took off 0 bases at V and 0 bases at J, with 5 bases between the two ends. The germline CDR1 and CDR2 sequences are DFQATT and SNEGSKA (reference sequence). In nucleotides, the CDR3 is TGCAGTGCTAGAGATCCAACAACTAATGAAAAACTGTTTTTT. Protein product: CSARDPTTNEKLFF.

This clonotype was seen at least ten times. The chain has TRBV7-9 and TRBJ1-5, with TRBD1 as a possible D gene (6 bases). The CDR3 length is 14 residues. Germline-derived CDR1 and CDR2 are SEHNR and FQNEAQ (reference sequence). Trimming cost V 4 bases and J 4 bases, with 11 bases left between them. The CDR3 nucleotides read TGTGCCAGCAGCTCCGGGGGGCAAAATCAGCCCCAGCATTTT. It specifies CASSSGGQNQPQHF.

This clonotype was seen many times. J is TRBJ2-7 and V is TRBV20-1; D gene uncertain. Germline V gives CDR1 DFQATT, CDR2 SNEGSKA (reference sequence). This CDR3 is built from 15 residues. With 1 base removed from V and 7 bases from J, the gap between germline ends came to 20 bases. CDR3 sequence reads: CSARAVGRTLGEQYF. In nucleotides, the CDR3 is TGCAGTGCTAGAGCGGTGGGCAGGACCCTGGGGGAGCAGTACTTC.

Ten or more counts support this clonotype. The genes are TRBV10-3 and TRBJ2-2, with 12 bases identical to TRBD2. The junction had 11 bases not matched to a gene; V was cut back by 2 bases and J by 7 bases. CDR1 and CDR2 from the germline V gene are ENHRY and SYGVKD. There are 18 residues in the CDR3. CDR3 DNA sequence: TGTGCCATCAGTGAGACTAGCGGGGGGTCGATTCGCCTCGGGGAGCTGTTTTTT. It is translated as CAISETSGGSIRLGELFF.

This clonotype showed up just a few times. The chain has TRBV28 and TRBJ2-7; D call uncertain. CDR3 length equals 13 residues. CDR1 is MDHEN and CDR2 is SYDVKM in the germline V gene. The germline V and J ends were trimmed by 6 bases and 3 bases, with 12 bases remaining between them. The CDR3 region is CASSPALGYEQYF. The CDR3, as DNA: TGTGCCAGCAGCCCCGCTCTGGGCTACGAGCAGTACTTC.

The J gene is TRBJ1-3, the V gene TRBV2; TRBD1 might be the D (6 bases). V was trimmed by 10 bases and J by 7 bases, leaving 14 bases between them. Germline CDR1 reads SNHLY; CDR2 reads FYNNEI. This CDR3 has 12 residues. The CDR3 DNA reads as TGTGCCAACCGGGACATGCGGAACACCATATATTTT. Its protein is CANRDMRNTIYF.

This clonotype was counted many times. V and J are TRBV24-1 and TRBJ1-1; TRBD1 matches 11 bases. CDR3 size: 12 residues. Germline CDR1 KGHDR, CDR2 SFDVKD. After removal of 5 bases from V and 10 bases from J, the junction contained 2 bases not matched to a gene. The CDR3 coding sequence is TGTGCCACCAGTGCGGACAGGGGGCGAGCTTTCTTT. Translation: CATSADRGRAFF.

This clonotype came up a few times. The junction departs from germline at one end; a sequencing error may be responsible. The rearrangement uses TRBV7-8 and TRBJ2-7; TRBD2 aligns across 13 bases. Per germline, CDR1 SGHVS and CDR2 FQNEAQ. This CDR3 region has 15 residues. The CDR3 sequence: CASSQTSGRLYEQYF. In DNA, the CDR3 is TGCGCCAGCAGTCAGACTAGCGGGAGGCTTTACGAGCAGTACTTC.

This rearrangement joins TRBV2 to TRBJ1-2; a possible D gene is TRBD1 (5 bases). CDR3 length: 14 residues. Germline CDR1 is SNHLY and CDR2 is FYNNEI. Trimming pared 2 bases from V and 3 bases from J, leaving 10 bases between. The CDR3 bases are TGTGCCAGCAGTGAAAGAGGGGAGTACTATGGCTACACCTTC. Residues: CASSERGEYYGYTF.

The chain uses TRBV10-1 and TRBJ1-5; maybe TRBD1 (6 bases). Germline loops: CDR1 WNHNN, CDR2 SYGVQD (reference sequence). The CDR3 length is 18 residues. V gave up 6 bases and J gave up 3 bases, with 24 bases separating them. CDR3 sequence (DNA): TGCGCCAGCAGCAATACCGGTACAGGGCTAAGGGTCAATCAGCCCCAGCATTTT. Its protein product is CASSNTGTGLRVNQPQHF.

This chain links TRBV10-3 with TRBJ2-5, with D perhaps TRBD2 (6 bases). This CDR3 has 13 amino acids. Per the germline V gene, CDR1 is ENHRY and CDR2 is SYGVKD. The CDR3 here is CAPLGGVQETQYF. The CDR3 coding sequence is TGTGCTCCGTTGGGGGGAGTTCAAGAGACCCAGTACTTC.

This clonotype was seen at least ten times. The gene calls are TRBV7-9 and TRBJ1-1, with TRBD1 matching over 7 bases. V lost 5 bases, J lost 5 bases, and 17 bases stayed unmatched. There are 17 residues in the CDR3. In germline, CDR1 is SEHNR, CDR2 FQNEAQ (reference sequence). The CDR3 DNA reads as TGTGCCAGCAGCACCCGTGGAGATCCACAGGGGAAGACTGAAGCTTTCTTT. The encoded protein is CASSTRGDPQGKTEAFF.

The rearrangement links TRBV18 to TRBJ1-5; D perhaps matches TRBD1 (6 bases). The CDR3 runs 15 residues. V gave up 2 bases and J gave up 4 bases, with 12 bases separating them. The germline gives CDR1 KGHSH, CDR2 LQKENI. The CDR3 protein is CASSPYTGRNQPQHF. CDR3 DNA: TGTGCCAGCTCACCATACACAGGGAGAAATCAGCCCCAGCATTTT.

This clonotype has ten or more counts. The genes are TRBV5-4 and TRBJ1-2, with TRBD1 as a possible D gene (6 bases). The CDR3 consists of 14 residues. The germline CDR1 and CDR2 sequences are SGHNT and YYREEE (reference sequence). V dropped 2 bases and J dropped 4 bases, with 12 bases sitting between them. The chain's CDR3 is CASSLQGFLYGYTF. Written as DNA, the CDR3 is TGTGCCAGCAGCTTACAGGGTTTTCTCTATGGCTACACCTTC. The full variable domain, rest sourced from reference TRBV5-4 and TRBJ1-2, is ETGVTQSPTHLIKTRGQQVTLRCSSQSGHNTVSWYQQALGQGPQFIFQYYREEENGRGNFPPRFSGLQFPNYSSELNVNALELDDSALYLCASSLQGFLYGYTFGSGTRLTVV.

This clonotype appeared many times. The CDR3 here is CSARVGQGDDEQYF. DNA of the CDR3: TGCAGTGCTAGAGTAGGACAGGGGGACGACGAGCAGTACTTC. The chain recombines TRBV20-1 with TRBJ2-7, with TRBD1 matching over 10 bases. The CDR3 has 14 residues. V dropped 1 base and J dropped 5; count of bases not matched to a gene: 5. Germline values: CDR1 DFQATT, CDR2 SNEGSKA (reference sequence).

The chain is built from TRBV29-1 and TRBJ1-2, with D possibly matching TRBD1 (6 bases). CDR1 and CDR2 from the germline V gene are SQVTM and ANQGSEA. This CDR3 has 11 amino acids. V was shortened by 1 base and J by 11 bases, with 11 bases between the two germline ends. This CDR3 reads CSVEAQQGYTF. The CDR3, as DNA: TGCAGCGTTGAAGCACAACAGGGATACACCTTC.

The V gene is TRBV10-3, the J gene TRBJ2-5; the match to TRBD2 covers 13 bases. Trimming at V came to 8 bases and at J to 5 bases, leaving 8 bases not matched to a gene. The CDR3 totals 15 residues. Per the germline V gene, CDR1 is ENHRY and CDR2 is SYGVKD. The CDR3 bases are TGTGCCATCGGGCGACTAGCGGGGGGCACGGAGACCCAGTACTTC. Translation gives CAIGRLAGGTETQYF.

V usage is TRBV7-2 and J usage is TRBJ1-6, with D possibly TRBD1 on 6 matching bases. The germline V gene has CDR1 SGHTA and CDR2 FQGNSA. The CDR3 covers 15 residues. V shed 11 bases and J shed 7 bases, with 21 bases lying between them. The CDR3 is CAVRTRGGTNSPLHF. CDR3 DNA: TGTGCCGTTCGGACCAGGGGCGGAACAAATTCACCCCTCCACTTT.

This clonotype turned up a few times. This chain links TRBV3-1 with TRBJ1-2; D gene ambiguous. V lost 0 bases and J 6 bases, leaving 11 bases between the germline ends. The CDR3 extends over 14 amino acids. Germline V CDR1 and CDR2: LGHDT, YNNKEL (reference sequence). Here the CDR3 reads CASSQEGPRHGYTF. The DNA of the CDR3 is TGTGCCAGCAGCCAAGAAGGACCTCGGCATGGCTACACCTTC. The whole variable domain, remainder taken from reference TRBV3-1 and TRBJ1-2, is DTAVSQTPKYLVTQMGNDKSIKCEQNLGHDTMYWYKQDSKKFLKIMFSYNNKELIINETVPNRFSPKSPDKAHLNLHINSLELGDSAVYFCASSQEGPRHGYTFGSGTRLTVV.

This clonotype was counted at least ten times. The chain employs TRBV7-9 and TRBJ1-2; D remains unclear. The germline gives CDR1 SEHNR, CDR2 FQNEAQ (reference sequence). The CDR3 runs to 15 residues. V lost 5 bases to trimming and J lost 3 bases, with 16 bases between them. CDR3 coding DNA: TGTGCCAGCAGCCCTATACGGGGAGTTGACTATGGCTACACCTTC. Translated: CASSPIRGVDYGYTF. Full variable domain (missing parts from reference TRBV7-9 and TRBJ1-2): DTGVSQNPRHKITKRGQNVTFRCDPISEHNRLYWYRQTLGQGPEFLTYFQNEAQLEKSRLLSDRFSAERPKGSFSTLEIQRTEQGDSAMYLCASSPIRGVDYGYTFGSGTRLTVV.

This clonotype appeared many times. CDR3 in DNA: TGTGCCATCAGTGGGCAGGGGAATGAAAAACTGTTTTTT. It encodes CAISGQGNEKLFF. The chain links TRBV10-3 to TRBJ1-4; D is possibly TRBD1 (6 bases). V was pared by 4 bases and J by 5 bases, with 8 bases between. The CDR3 has 13 residues. Germline lookup yields CDR1 ENHRY and CDR2 SYGVKD.

Ten or more counts support this clonotype. This chain uses TRBV12-3 or TRBV12-4 with TRBJ1-1; no definite D call. V lost 6 bases and J lost 1, with 15 bases in between. The CDR3 consists of 15 residues. The chain's CDR3 is CASSPVEHRNTEAFF. The DNA of the CDR3 is TGTGCCAGCAGCCCCGTGGAACACCGGAACACTGAAGCTTTCTTT.

This clonotype was counted at least ten times. The J gene is TRBJ1-2, the V gene TRBV7-9; D is ambiguous. V lost 1 base to trimming and J lost 0 bases, with 12 bases between them. The CDR3 totals 16 residues. The germline V gene has CDR1 SEHNR and CDR2 FQNEAQ (reference sequence). The CDR3 here is CASSLGSDAPNYGYTF. DNA of the CDR3: TGTGCCAGCAGCTTAGGGTCGGATGCCCCTAACTATGGCTACACCTTC.

The rearrangement uses TRBV29-1 and TRBJ2-1; D not resolved. This CDR3 region has 11 residues. V dropped 3 bases and J dropped 11 bases, with 11 bases sitting between them. CDR1 SQVTM and CDR2 ANQGSEA come from the germline V gene. The DNA of the CDR3 is TGCAGCGTTGAGTTCCTAGATCAGCAGTTCTTC. Translating it yields CSVEFLDQQFF.

This clonotype was counted many times. The chain is built from TRBV15 and TRBJ1-2; D call uncertain. Germline-derived CDR1 and CDR2 are LNHNV and YYDKDF (reference sequence). The CDR3 runs to 13 residues. Trimming shortened V by 0 bases and J by 2 bases, and 4 bases separated the two germline ends. DNA for the CDR3: TGTGCCACCAGCAGAGACACAAACTATGGCTACACCTTC. Protein: CATSRDTNYGYTF.

This clonotype was seen repeatedly, ten times or more. The chain has TRBV20-1 and TRBJ1-6; the match to TRBD1 covers 10 bases. The CDR3 is made up of 14 amino acids. CDR1 is DFQATT and CDR2 is SNEGSKA in the germline V gene (reference sequence). With V trimmed by 6 bases and J by 7 bases, 6 bases remained unmatched. In DNA form, the CDR3 reads TGCAGTGCCCGGAGGGGACAGGGGAATTCACCCCTCCACTTT. Translated, it gives CSARRGQGNSPLHF.

This chain connects TRBV20-1 to TRBJ1-1; D is possibly TRBD1 (5 bases). The length of the CDR3 is 14 residues. Germline V CDR1 and CDR2: DFQATT, SNEGSKA (reference sequence). V lost 2 bases and J 1 base, leaving 11 bases between the germline ends. The CDR3 sequence is CSARLAGGNTEAFF. The CDR3, as DNA: TGCAGTGCTAGACTAGCGGGGGGGAACACTGAAGCTTTCTTT.

V and J are TRBV4-3 and TRBJ1-6, with TRBD1 matching over 8 bases. Trimming at V came to 1 base and at J to 9 bases, leaving 5 bases not matched to a gene. The CDR3 consists of 15 residues. Germline V CDR1 and CDR2: LGHNA, YSLEER. The CDR3, as DNA: TGCGCCAGCAGCCAAGGGGACAGGTGGGCTTCACCCCTCCACTTT. Translated, it gives CASSQGDRWASPLHF.

This chain connects TRBV7-2 to TRBJ2-2; D gene uncertain. Trimming left V 2 bases short and J 9 bases short, with 31 bases between. The CDR3 is 20 amino acids. Germline assignment: CDR1 SGHTA and CDR2 FQGNSA. DNA of the CDR3: TGTGCCAGCAGCTTAAAATGGCCACCCCGGTCCTCCTCCCTTTCTCGGGAGCTGTTTTTT. This sequence encodes CASSLKWPPRSSSLSRELFF.